This TCR beta chain was sequenced during a study of blood T cell repertoires in COVID-19. Study overall: Acute and convalescent COVID-19 samples came from the United States, Italy and Spain. The analysed material was cDNA or gDNA that came from T cells, B-cell-depleted T cells, or PBMCs.

V was clipped by 0 bases and J by 8 bases, with 16 bases between them. The CDR3 covers 15 residues. Germline CDR1 is MNHEY and CDR2 is SMNVEV (reference sequence). Per the authors' pipeline: Counts of nucleated cells, estimated from reference gene primer amplification, were obtained. Clones were sequenced by immunoSEQ multiplex PCR, and TCRdb holds only the in-frame ones, with some missing. V and J calls and clone size are as listed in that table; D and trimming were resolved from the DNA. Altogether 200,000 to 250,000 clones are present, just under 90% being singletons, with the ten largest covering approximately 2.4%.

The chain recombines TRBV27 with TRBJ1-2; D unclear. The sequence came from a man aged 25 to 40 with COVID-19, enrolled during active disease. Sequencing input: peripheral blood. The CDR3 bases are TGTGCCAGCAGTTTATCCAGCGGTTCAGGTGACGGCTACACCTTC. Its translation: CASSLSSGSGDGYTF.